This T cell receptor (beta chain) was captured in a study of CD8 T cells in cerebrospinal fluid in Alzheimer's disease. According to its frequency, this clonotype is medium-sized (0.01 to 0.1%). Per germline, CDR1 MDHEN and CDR2 SYDVKM. The CDR3 extends over 12 amino acids. TCRdb re-called the 10x single-cell sequencing reads, yielding one record per CDR3 amino acid sequence without DNA. Its clone listing holds 950 to 1,200 distinct CDR3 sequences. The specimen was cerebrospinal fluid. This receptor was taken from a human donor in good health. J is TRBJ1-1 and V is TRBV28. The CDR3 reads CASTVPNTEAFF.